The 9 T cell receptor beta chains below come from one sample, sequenced in a study of blood T cell repertoires in COVID-19. The method was immunoSEQ multiplex PCR; TCRdb's version includes in-frame clones alone and lacks a portion of them. The repertoire holds about 180,000 clones, with 70% to 80% as singletons. The sample comprised PBMCs or T cells enriched from blood (not recorded which). These receptors all stem from a woman aged 45-65 years who had recovered from COVID-19.

V gene TRBV5-4 combines with J gene TRBJ2-2; possibly TRBD1 for D (6 bases). The CDR3 totals 19 residues. The V gene's germline CDR1 is SGHNT and CDR2 YYREEE (reference sequence). The germline V and J ends were trimmed by 0 bases and 0 bases, with 18 bases remaining between them. Here the CDR3 reads CASSLGFGQSYANTGELFF. The DNA for the CDR3 is TGTGCCAGCAGCTTGGGATTCGGACAGAGCTACGCGAACACCGGGGAGCTGTTTTTT.

The chain recombines TRBV3-1 (or the pseudogene TRBV3-2) with TRBJ1-5; TRBD1 matches at 7 bases. The CDR3 contains 14 residues. Germline V gives CDR1 LGHDT, CDR2 YNNKEL (reference sequence). The V segment lost 5 bases and the J segment 2 bases; nucleotides outside the gene matches: 3. CDR3 loop: CASSNRGGNQPQHF. DNA for the CDR3: TGTGCCAGCAGCAACAGGGGTGGCAATCAGCCCCAGCATTTT.

With respect to this clone: A read error may explain this, as a much larger clone is one base away. Other DNA sequences from this sample encode an identical CDR3 as well. CDR3: CASSVTGGYGYTF. For the CDR3, the DNA is TGTGCCAGCAGTGTTACAGGGGGCTATGGCTACACCTTC. V gene TRBV28 combines with J gene TRBJ1-2; the match to TRBD1 covers 8 bases. CDR3 length equals 13 residues. With 5 bases clipped from V and 4 bases from J, the junction kept 3 bases outside the gene matches. In germline, CDR1 is MDHEN, CDR2 SYDVKM.

V usage is TRBV7-8 and J usage is TRBJ2-2; D is possibly TRBD1 (6 bases). Germline CDR1 SGHVS, CDR2 FQNEAQ. V shed 1 base and J shed 3 bases, with 9 bases lying between them. This CDR3 spans 15 amino acids. CDR3 in amino acids: CASSLEQGDTGELFF. DNA of the CDR3: TGTGCCAGCAGCTTAGAACAGGGAGACACCGGGGAGCTGTTTTTT. Variable domain in full (rest from reference TRBV7-8 and TRBJ2-2): GAGVSQSPRYKVAKRGQDVALRCDPISGHVSLFWYQQALGQGPEFLTYFQNEAQLDKSGLPSDRFFAERPEGSVSTLKIQRTQQEDSAVYLCASSLEQGDTGELFFGEGSRLTVL.

This clone has a single count. The chain couples TRBV7-8 to TRBJ2-3; tentative D call: TRBD2 (6 bases). CDR1 and CDR2 from the germline V gene are SGHVS and FQNEAQ. The CDR3 is made up of 15 amino acids. Trimming took 1 base from V and 3 from J, leaving 11 bases between them. The CDR3, as DNA: TGTGCCAGCAGCTTAGTGCGGGGAGGTACAGATACGCAGTATTTT. Amino acid sequence: CASSLVRGGTDTQYF. Based on the CDR3 plus reference TRBV7-8 and TRBJ2-3, the full variable domain is GAGVSQSPRYKVAKRGQDVALRCDPISGHVSLFWYQQALGQGPEFLTYFQNEAQLDKSGLPSDRFFAERPEGSVSTLKIQRTQQEDSAVYLCASSLVRGGTDTQYFGPGTRLTVL.

There are a few counts of this clone. The gene calls are TRBV6-2 or TRBV6-3 and TRBJ2-6, with D perhaps TRBD1 (5 bases). This CDR3 comprises 21 residues. Trimming took off 2 bases at V and 1 base at J, with 24 bases between the two ends. Germline V gene lookup returns CDR1 MNHEY and CDR2 SVGEGT. CDR3 nucleotides: TGTGCCAGCAGTTACATACCTAGGGGCCTTAAGTCCCCGTCTGGGGCCAACGTCCTGACTTTC. Protein product: CASSYIPRGLKSPSGANVLTF.

V is TRBV5-1 and J is TRBJ1-6; weak D call: TRBD1 (5 bases). CDR3 length: 14 residues. V lost 0 bases to trimming and J lost 10 bases, with 11 bases between them. Germline CDR1 is SGHRS and CDR2 is YFSETQ. The CDR3 sequence is CASSLDQGWSPLHF. The CDR3, as DNA: TGCGCCAGCAGCTTGGATCAGGGTTGGTCACCCCTCCACTTT. Combining the CDR3 with reference TRBV5-1 and TRBJ1-6 gives the whole variable domain KAGVTQTPRYLIKTRGQQVTLSCSPISGHRSVSWYQQTPGQGLQFLFEYFSETQRNKGNFPGRFSGRQFSNSRSEMNVSTLELGDSALYLCASSLDQGWSPLHFGNGTRLTVT.

The chain employs TRBV30 and TRBJ2-2; D possibly corresponds to TRBD2 (6 bases). With 0 bases removed from V and 10 bases from J, the gap between germline ends came to 15 bases. Germline CDR1 is GTSNPN and CDR2 is SVGIG (reference sequence). CDR3 length: 14 residues. The CDR3 nucleotides are TGTGCCTGGAGTGTACACGGAGGGTTTAAGGAGCTGTTTTTT. Translation: CAWSVHGGFKELFF.

The J gene is TRBJ2-1, the V gene TRBV28; TRBD1 is a possible D gene (5 bases). Germline CDR1 and CDR2: MDHEN and SYDVKM. This CDR3 is 12 amino acids long. The V gene lost 1 base and the J gene lost 10 bases, with 8 bases spanning the gap. The CDR3 nucleotides are TGTGCCAGCAGTTTATTAAAGGGGGAGCAGTTCTTC. Amino acids: CASSLLKGEQFF.